A selection of T cell receptor beta chains follows, all from one sample in a study of early T cells in non-severe SARS-CoV-2 infection. Via MiXCR, TCRdb re-called the 5' RACE reads, giving one row per CDR3 protein. The table records 90,000 or so distinct CDR3 sequences, under 15% of them present only once. Source material: whole blood. The receptor source for this set is an adult who was a healthcare worker with PCR-confirmed SARS-CoV-2 infection or an uninfected control (not recorded which). Each CDR3 is given with its conserved first and last residue. Fields, in order: D gene, V gene, clone size, J gene, CDR3 protein. D genes are given only for firm matches. Clone size is given for some rows only: seen once, a few or many times, or a class if the clone is expanded.

>.|TRBV28|.|TRBJ2-1
CASSLGRPYNEQFF
>TRBD1|TRBV2|.|TRBJ2-7
CATTTGPYSYEQYF
>.|TRBV20-1|.|TRBJ1-1
CSAGGGRGNAFF
>.|TRBV6-6|few|TRBJ2-2
CASSISTGELFF
>.|TRBV5-1|few|TRBJ2-7
CASSLEGREQYF
>TRBD2|TRBV11-2|.|TRBJ2-1
CASSSTSGNEQFF
>TRBD2|TRBV28|.|TRBJ2-1
CASKQSGSSYNEQFF
>.|TRBV9|.|TRBJ2-1
CASSVAWYNEQFF
>.|TRBV28|.|TRBJ1-1
CASSSFGHRATEAFF
>.|TRBV4-1|few|TRBJ2-5
CASSQGVGPPAF
>TRBD2|TRBV6-2/TRBV6-3|.|TRBJ2-7
CASRAGDSYEQYF
>.|TRBV11-2|.|TRBJ2-2
CASSEYTGELFF
>.|TRBV10-3|few|TRBJ1-6
CAISTGENSPLHF
>TRBD2|TRBV14|few|TRBJ2-7
CASSQRLSGSEQYF
>TRBD2|TRBV11-2|many|TRBJ2-3
CASSERGLGVDTQYF
>TRBD2|TRBV20-1|.|TRBJ2-2
CSARASGKDSGELFF
>.|TRBV28|once|TRBJ2-3
CASSYLGRTDTQYF
>.|TRBV7-6|.|TRBJ2-5
CASTIATETQYF
>.|TRBV12-3/TRBV12-4|once|TRBJ2-5
CASSARTRETQYF
>.|TRBV9|few|TRBJ2-1
CASGSKSYNEQFF
>.|TRBV3-1|.|TRBJ2-1
CASSHELYPGSSNEQFF
>.|TRBV2|.|TRBJ2-7
CASSVGDGEQYF
>.|TRBV7-6|few|TRBJ2-7
CASSWGVNYEQYF
>.|TRBV9|.|TRBJ1-1
CASSVVGGAEAFF
>.|TRBV5-6|few|TRBJ1-1
CASSLVPMRTEAFF
>.|TRBV7-9|few|TRBJ2-7
CASSTTRDPFLEQYF
>.|TRBV5-4|few|TRBJ2-3
CASSLTMGKTDTQYF
>.|TRBV28|.|TRBJ1-5
CASREAGTYQPQHF
>.|TRBV15|few|TRBJ2-7
CATSRERVREQYF
>TRBD2|TRBV4-3|.|TRBJ2-3
CGSSQEGKAGGTDTQYF
>.|TRBV12-3/TRBV12-4|.|TRBJ1-3
CASSFSGPPHF
>.|TRBV28|.|TRBJ1-6
CASSSGSPLHF
>.|TRBV7-2|.|TRBJ2-3
CASSPGRLTDTQYF
>TRBD1|TRBV28|few|TRBJ2-2
CASLGQGNTGELFF
>TRBD2|TRBV5-1|.|TRBJ2-1
CASSTGITSGRNNEQFF
>.|TRBV20-1|.|TRBJ2-4
CSASPSLNIQYF
>.|TRBV20-1|few|TRBJ2-3
CSAPIRHRVSTDTQYF
>.|TRBV6-5|few|TRBJ1-5
CASSYLRGQPQHF
>.|TRBV20-1|.|TRBJ2-7
CSANRRDEGEQYF
>.|TRBV4-1|few|TRBJ2-5
CASSQDLRATVETQYF
>TRBD2|TRBV30|.|TRBJ2-1
CAWALGLGKTYNEQFF
>TRBD1|TRBV29-1|few|TRBJ2-7
CSGGQGNEQYF
>.|TRBV29-1|.|TRBJ2-1
CSVERQNEQFF
>.|TRBV27|few|TRBJ1-3
CASSLSFRGGNTIYF
>TRBD1|TRBV29-1|few|TRBJ2-7
CSVRGGDSYEQYF
>.|TRBV10-3|.|TRBJ1-3
CASRTISGNTIYF
>TRBD2|TRBV13|.|TRBJ2-7
CASSPRTSGIYEQYF
>.|TRBV5-1|few|TRBJ2-1
CASSLDPSSYNEQFF
>TRBD1|TRBV7-8|many|TRBJ1-2
CASSPGQAANYGYTF